The source of this T cell receptor (beta chain) is a study of blood T cells in healthy people across ages. Study-wide results and caveats: Possibly, changes in expanded clonotypes were confounded because donor CMV status was unknown.

A second PCR, run for roughly 7 to 11 cycles, used a sample-barcoded 5' primer plus a J-beta primer mix. One entry per CDR3 protein results from TCRdb running MiXCR on the 5' RACE reads. The sample lists roughly 570,000 distinct CDR3 sequences, 27% seen once, with about 18% in the top ten. To note about this clonotype: The antigen is not known.

CDR1 SGHTA and CDR2 FQGTGA come from the germline V gene. The CDR3 consists of 15 residues. The chain is built from TRBV7-3 and TRBJ2-5, with D perhaps matching TRBD1 (6 bases). The sequenced material came from blood. This receptor was obtained from a woman in her seventies in good health. The CDR3 sequence is CASEPGDTLGETQYF. The CDR3 DNA reads as TGTGCAAGCGAACCAGGGGATACCTTAGGGGAGACCCAGTACTTC.